One sample yielded the 4 T cell receptor beta chains listed below, sequenced in a study of kidney transplant recipient with SARS-CoV-2 infection. TCRdb reanalysed the reads using MiXCR and keeps one entry per CDR3 protein. The sample consists of 200,000 to 300,000 distinct CDR3 sequences, about 28% of them appearing once. The sample in question was a blood sample, obtained at baseline and on roughly day 110 from a kidney transplant recipient. The source of these receptors is a male patient aged 25 to 39 who had COVID-19 and was a kidney transplant recipient. Among the T cells, some may be from the graft donor.

A word on this clonotype: This could be a read error, since a much larger clone is one nucleotide away. This rearrangement joins TRBV6-2 or TRBV6-3 to TRBJ2-2; 8 bases line up with TRBD2. CDR1 and CDR2 from the germline V gene are MNHEY and SVGEGT. The CDR3 is made up of 16 amino acids. The J segment lost 5 bases and the V segment lost 1 base, leaving 6 bases of the junction unmatched. The DNA for the CDR3 is TGTGCCAGCAGTTACTGGACTGGCGGGGGGACCGGGGAGCTGTTTTTT. It yields the protein CASSYWTGGGTGELFF.

This clonotype was found a few times. The chain joins TRBV2 to TRBJ2-3, with D perhaps TRBD2 (5 bases). This CDR3 is built from 16 residues. Trimming stripped 6 bases from V and 2 bases from J, with 18 bases between. The V gene's germline CDR1 is SNHLY and CDR2 FYNNEI. The CDR3 DNA reads TGTGCCAGCAGAGACGGACTTTTTAACTTCACAGATACGCAGTATTTT. Translating gives CASRDGLFNFTDTQYF. Supplemented by reference TRBV2 and TRBJ2-3, the full variable domain reads EPEVTQTPSHQVTQMGQEVILRCVPISNHLYFYWYRQILGQKVEFLVSFYNNEISEKSEIFDDQFSVERPDGSNFTLKIRSTKLEDSAMYFCASRDGLFNFTDTQYFGPGTRLTVL.

This clonotype was seen at least ten times. CDR3 nucleotide sequence: TGTGCCAGCAGGGTGACAGAATACAATGAGCAGTTCTTC. Translating gives CASRVTEYNEQFF. This chain joins TRBV6-5 and TRBJ2-1, with a weak D call TRBD1 (5 bases). V was trimmed by 6 bases and J by 4 bases, leaving 10 bases between them. Germline V CDR1 and CDR2: MNHEY, SVGAGI. The CDR3 contains 13 residues.

In this sample, this clonotype turned up many times. This chain connects TRBV5-1 to TRBJ2-7; D perhaps matches TRBD1 (6 bases). CDR3 length: 15 residues. V lost 0 bases and J lost 0, with 10 bases in between. Germline CDR1 SGHRS, CDR2 YFSETQ. CDR3 bases: TGCGCCAGCAGCTTGGAGGGACAAAGCTCCTACGAGCAGTACTTC. It is translated as CASSLEGQSSYEQYF.